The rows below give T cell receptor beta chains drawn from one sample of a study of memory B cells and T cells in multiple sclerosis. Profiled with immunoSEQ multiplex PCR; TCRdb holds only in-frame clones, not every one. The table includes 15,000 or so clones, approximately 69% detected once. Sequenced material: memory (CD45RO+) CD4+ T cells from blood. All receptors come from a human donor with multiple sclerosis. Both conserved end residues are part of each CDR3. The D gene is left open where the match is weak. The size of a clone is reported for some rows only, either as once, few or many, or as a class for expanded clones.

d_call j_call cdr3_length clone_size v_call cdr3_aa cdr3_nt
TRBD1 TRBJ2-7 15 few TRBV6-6 CASTYNRGQAYEQYF TGTGCCAGCACCTACAACAGGGGGCAAGCCTACGAGCAGTACTTC
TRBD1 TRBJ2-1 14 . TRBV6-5 CASSGQGPYNEQFF TGTGCCAGCAGCGGACAGGGCCCTTACAATGAGCAGTTCTTC
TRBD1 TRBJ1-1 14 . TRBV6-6 CASSEGQINTEAFF TGTGCCAGCAGTGAGGGACAGATAAACACTGAAGCTTTCTTT
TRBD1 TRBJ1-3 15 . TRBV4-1 CASSQPTGAGNTIYF TGCGCCAGCAGCCAACCAACAGGGGCTGGAAACACCATATATTTT
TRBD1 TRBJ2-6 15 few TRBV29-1 CSVGTGGSGANVLTF TGCAGCGTTGGGACAGGAGGCTCTGGGGCCAACGTCCTGACTTTC
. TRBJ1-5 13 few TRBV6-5 CASTSGGNQPQHF TGTGCCAGCACATCGGGGGGCAATCAGCCCCAGCATTTT
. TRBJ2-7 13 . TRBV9 CASSPRDGYEQYF TGTGCCAGCAGCCCGCGGGACGGCTACGAGCAGTACTTC
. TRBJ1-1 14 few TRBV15 CATSRDRGSTEAFF TGTGCCACCAGCAGAGATCGGGGTAGCACTGAAGCTTTCTTT
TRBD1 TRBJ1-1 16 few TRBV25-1 CASSGGRGRSNTEAFF TGTGCCAGCAGTGGGGGCAGGGGGAGATCGAACACTGAAGCTTTCTTT
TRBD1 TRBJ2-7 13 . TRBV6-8 CANPGTGGWKQYF TGTGCCAACCCCGGGACAGGGGGATGGAAGCAGTACTTC
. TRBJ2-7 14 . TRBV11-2 CASSLAGGRYEQYF TGTGCCAGCAGCTTAGCCGGGGGGCGGTACGAGCAGTACTTC
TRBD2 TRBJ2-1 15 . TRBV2 CASSARGTSQYEQFF TGTGCCAGCAGTGCGCGCGGGACTAGCCAATACGAGCAGTTCTTC
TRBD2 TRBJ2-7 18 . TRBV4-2 CASSQASGGAVMSYEQYF TGTGCCAGCAGCCAGGCTAGCGGGGGGGCCGTTATGTCCTACGAGCAGTACTTC
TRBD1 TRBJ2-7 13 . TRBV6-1 CASAGTGPYEQYF TGTGCCAGCGCCGGGACAGGGCCCTACGAGCAGTACTTC
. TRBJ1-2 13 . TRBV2 CASSVVQGHGYTF TGTGCCAGCAGTGTGGTTCAGGGGCATGGCTACACCTTC
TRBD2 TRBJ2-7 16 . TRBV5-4 CASSLGLAGGIYEQYF TGTGCCAGCAGCTTAGGACTAGCGGGGGGGATCTACGAGCAGTACTTC
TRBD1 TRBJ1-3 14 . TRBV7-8 CASSLNRGSSTIYF TGTGCCAGCAGCTTAAACAGGGGTTCGAGCACCATATATTTT
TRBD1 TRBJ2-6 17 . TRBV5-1 CASSLTGTGSGANVLTF TGCGCCAGCAGCTTAACCGGGACAGGCTCTGGGGCCAACGTCCTGACTTTC
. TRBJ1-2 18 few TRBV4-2 CASSQDSRLNGANYGYTF TGTGCCAGCAGCCAAGATAGTAGGTTAAACGGAGCTAACTATGGCTACACCTTC
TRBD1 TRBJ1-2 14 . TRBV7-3 CASSSRQGGYGYTF TGTGCCAGCAGCTCGCGACAGGGTGGCTATGGCTACACCTTC
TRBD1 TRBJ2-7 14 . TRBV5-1 CASSLGDRYYEQYF TGCGCCAGCAGCTTGGGGGACAGGTACTACGAGCAGTACTTC
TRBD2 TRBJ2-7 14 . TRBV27 CASSLSGLATEQYF TGTGCCAGCAGTTTATCGGGACTAGCAACCGAGCAGTACTTC
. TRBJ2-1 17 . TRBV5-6 CASSTFQVLNSYNEQFF TGTGCCAGCAGCACGTTCCAGGTCCTAAACTCCTACAATGAGCAGTTCTTC
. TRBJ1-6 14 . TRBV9 CASSVRQDNSPLHF TGTGCCAGCAGCGTCCGACAGGATAATTCACCCCTCCACTTT
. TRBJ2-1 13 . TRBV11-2 CASSLQQGNEQFF TGTGCCAGCAGCTTACAACAGGGCAATGAGCAGTTCTTC
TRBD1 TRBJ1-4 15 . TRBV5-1 CASSLRGTEGEKLFF TGCGCCAGCAGCTTACGTGGGACAGAAGGGGAAAAACTGTTTTTT